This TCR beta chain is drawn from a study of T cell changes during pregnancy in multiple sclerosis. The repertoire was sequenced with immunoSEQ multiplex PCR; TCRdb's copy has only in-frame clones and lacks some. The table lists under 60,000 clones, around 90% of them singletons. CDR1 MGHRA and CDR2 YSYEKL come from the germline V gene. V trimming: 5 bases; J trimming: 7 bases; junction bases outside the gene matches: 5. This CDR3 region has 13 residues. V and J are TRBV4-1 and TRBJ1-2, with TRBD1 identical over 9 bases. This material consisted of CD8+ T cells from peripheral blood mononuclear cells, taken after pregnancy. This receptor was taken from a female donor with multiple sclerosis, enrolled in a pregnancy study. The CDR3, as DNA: TGCGCCAGCAGCAGCACAGGGGGCTTTGGCTACACCTTC. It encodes CASSSTGGFGYTF.